This T cell receptor (beta chain) was found in a study of blood T cell repertoires in COVID-19. Across the study: Both acute and convalescent COVID-19 samples were obtained from the United States, Italy and Spain. Sample material is recorded as cDNA or gDNA derived from T cells, B-cell-depleted T cells, or PBMCs.

Per the authors' pipeline: From reference gene primer amplification, estimates of nucleated cell counts were derived. The assay was immunoSEQ multiplex PCR, and TCRdb's table has in-frame clones only and misses some. V, J and clone size derive from that table, while D and trimming were established from the DNA sequence. The sample contains tens of thousands of clones, approximately 80% of which appear only once. The CDR3 totals 14 residues. V lost 2 bases, J lost 4 bases, and 11 bases lay in between. Looked up from germline, CDR1 is SNHLY and CDR2 is FYNNEI. The TCR sequence derives from a woman aged 55 to 70 with acute or convalescent COVID-19. V usage is TRBV2 and J usage is TRBJ1-2; D remains ambiguous. The specimen was peripheral blood. CDR3 residues: CASSERETSYGYTF. The CDR3 bases are TGTGCCAGCAGTGAAAGGGAGACTAGCTATGGCTACACCTTC.